These T cell receptor beta chains were read from a single sample in a study of T cell changes during pregnancy in multiple sclerosis. The data were produced by immunoSEQ multiplex PCR, yet TCRdb's version contains in-frame clones alone and is incomplete. Of about 38,000 clones listed, more than 75% were seen once; the top ten hold 6% to 7.5%. Sequences were derived from CD8+ T cells from peripheral blood mononuclear cells, sampled in the third trimester of pregnancy. The receptors come from a female donor with multiple sclerosis, enrolled in a pregnancy study. Both conserved end residues are part of each CDR3. Fields, in order: D gene, clone size, V gene, J gene, CDR3 protein, CDR3 DNA. The D gene is left open where the match is weak. Size tells how often a clone was seen (once, few, many) or the class of an expanded clone, and some rows leave it out.

.	.	TRBV5-4	TRBJ1-5	CASSLKVQSNQPQHF	TGTGCCAGCAGCTTGAAAGTACAAAGCAATCAGCCCCAGCATTTT
.	.	TRBV7-2	TRBJ1-1	CASSPRQDIIEAFF	TGTGCCAGCAGCCCCCGACAGGATATCATTGAAGCTTTCTTT
TRBD2	once	TRBV7-9	TRBJ2-5	CASSFRTSRETQYF	TGTGCCAGCAGCTTCCGGACTAGCCGAGAGACCCAGTACTTC
.	once	TRBV27	TRBJ1-5	CASSPGGGQPQHF	TGTGCCAGCAGTCCGGGGGGGGGTCAGCCCCAGCATTTT
.	.	TRBV30	TRBJ2-2	CAWSVIGPGELFF	TGTGCCTGGAGTGTCATTGGCCCCGGGGAGCTGTTTTTT
.	.	TRBV7-9	TRBJ2-3	CASSSPLGGGTDTQYF	TGTGCCAGCAGCTCTCCCCTAGGCGGGGGCACAGATACGCAGTATTTT
.	.	TRBV5-1	TRBJ2-6	CASSWVWRGSGANVLTF	TGCGCCAGCAGCTGGGTCTGGCGGGGCTCTGGGGCCAACGTCCTGACTTTC
TRBD1	.	TRBV7-2	TRBJ1-2	CASSPPAGQSTFNVYGYTF	TGTGCCAGCAGCCCCCCGGCGGGACAGTCTACCTTTAATGTCTATGGCTACACCTTC
.	.	TRBV30	TRBJ2-7	CAWSYGQPTYEQYF	TGTGCCTGGAGTTACGGACAGCCGACCTACGAGCAGTACTTC
TRBD1	.	TRBV9	TRBJ2-7	CASSGGDSTYEQYF	TGTGCCAGCAGCGGAGGGGACAGTACCTACGAGCAGTACTTC
.	few	TRBV6-5	TRBJ1-1	CASSFDPEDTEAFF	TGTGCCAGCAGTTTCGACCCGGAGGACACTGAAGCTTTCTTT
.	.	TRBV9	TRBJ1-1	CASSVGRNTEAFF	TGTGCCAGCAGCGTAGGCAGGAACACTGAAGCTTTCTTT
TRBD1	.	TRBV4-3	TRBJ1-1	CASSQDSEGADTEAFF	TGCGCCAGCAGCCAAGATTCGGAGGGGGCGGACACTGAAGCTTTCTTT
.	.	TRBV19	TRBJ1-5	CASSVLSNQPQHF	TGTGCCAGTAGTGTCCTTAGCAATCAGCCCCAGCATTTT
.	.	TRBV11-2	TRBJ2-6	CASSLDFVELKSGANVLTF	TGTGCCAGCAGCTTGGATTTTGTGGAGCTAAAATCTGGGGCCAACGTCCTGACTTTC
.	.	TRBV25-1	TRBJ1-4	CASSDSLSEEKLFF	TGTGCCAGCAGTGACTCCTTGAGTGAAGAAAAACTGTTTTTT
.	.	TRBV11-2	TRBJ2-5	CASSLWGHPQETQYF	TGTGCCAGCAGCTTATGGGGACACCCCCAAGAGACCCAGTACTTC
TRBD2	.	TRBV7-6	TRBJ2-1	CASSLGASGGSYNEQFF	TGTGCCAGCAGCTTAGGGGCTAGCGGGGGTTCCTACAATGAGCAGTTCTTC
TRBD1	.	TRBV6-1	TRBJ1-1	CASSDLKGAGLTEAFF	TGTGCCAGCAGTGACCTGAAGGGGGCAGGGTTGACTGAAGCTTTCTTT
.	once	TRBV7-9	TRBJ2-2	CASSPTSSRRAGELFF	TGTGCCAGCAGCCCAACCTCTAGCAGAAGGGCCGGGGAGCTGTTTTTT